This T cell receptor (beta chain) emerged from a study of T cell responses to AZD1222 COVID-19 vaccine. Notes on the study in general: Targeting of unmutated variant regions was reportedly seen in nearly half of spike-specific TCRs.

Trimming took off 3 bases at V and 1 base at J, with 13 bases between the two ends. In germline, CDR1 is KGHSH, CDR2 LQKENI. The CDR3 loop spans 15 amino acids. Repertoires were generated with immunoSEQ multiplex PCR, while TCRdb's copy carries only in-frame clones and drops some. The sample has 95,000 to 110,000 clones, about 90% seen once; the top ten hold around 5.9%. On this clone itself: Antigen unknown.

This specimen was peripheral blood, taken 28 days after the second AZD1222 dose. This receptor was taken from an adult who received the AZD1222 COVID-19 vaccine. The rearrangement joins TRBV18 to TRBJ2-7; D might be TRBD1 (6 bases). In DNA, the CDR3 is TGTGCCAGCTCACCGACAGGAGACCCTTCCTACGAGCAGTACTTC. Its protein is CASSPTGDPSYEQYF.